The 32 T cell receptor beta chains in this list originate from one sample, sequenced in a study of blood T cell repertoires in COVID-19. Sequencing used immunoSEQ multiplex PCR; TCRdb keeps in-frame clones, though not all of them. This sample has 450,000 or so clones, with 90% found just once. The sequencing sample was made of PBMCs or T cells enriched from blood (not recorded which). These receptors originate from a man younger than 30 who had recovered from COVID-19.

This clone has a handful of counts. The chain carries TRBV4-1 and TRBJ2-1; 10 nucleotides align to TRBD2. The CDR3 covers 15 residues. Trimming cost V 2 bases and J 5 bases; bases outside gene matches: 3. Germline CDR1 MGHRA, CDR2 YSYEKL. CDR3 protein: CASSQTGTSDNEQFF. The CDR3 DNA reads TGCGCCAGCAGCCAAACCGGGACTAGCGACAATGAGCAGTTCTTC.

This sequence joins TRBV19 and TRBJ2-3; D perhaps matches TRBD1 (5 bases). The germline gives CDR1 LNHDA, CDR2 SQIVND (reference sequence). This CDR3 comprises 14 residues. With 5 bases removed from V and 6 bases from J, the gap between germline ends came to 15 bases. In DNA, the CDR3 is TGTGCCAGTAGTTCCCTCAGGGCGGAGGATACGCAGTATTTT. It codes for CASSSLRAEDTQYF.

This clone was recorded many times. The chain combines TRBV19 with TRBJ2-3; 12 bases fit TRBD1. J lost 4 bases, V lost 5 bases, and 13 bases had no gene match. From germline, CDR1 is LNHDA and CDR2 SQIVND (reference sequence). This CDR3 contains 18 residues. In DNA form, the CDR3 reads TGTGCCAGTAGTGCAGGGACAGGGGGCGCGGTGAGAGCAGATACGCAGTATTTT. Translating it yields CASSAGTGGAVRADTQYF.

The chain joins TRBV12-3 or TRBV12-4 to TRBJ2-5; D may be TRBD2 (6 bases). The CDR3 spans 13 residues. The ends were cut back, 7 bases at V and 5 bases at J, with 14 bases in the middle. The CDR3 sequence is CASNPGTGETQYF. The DNA of the CDR3 is TGTGCCAGCAACCCAGGGACTGGGGAGACCCAGTACTTC.

The table lists this clone with a count of one. This chain joins TRBV30 and TRBJ1-2; D not resolved. CDR3 length: 14 amino acids. Germline V gene data show CDR1 as GTSNPN and CDR2 as SVGIG (reference sequence). With 1 base removed from V and 4 bases from J, the gap between germline ends came to 13 bases. The CDR3 reads CAWSGEGVSYGYTF. CDR3 in DNA: TGTGCCTGGAGTGGGGAGGGCGTGAGCTATGGCTACACCTTC.

J is TRBJ1-1 and V is TRBV4-1; unclear D gene. Trimming took off 4 bases at V and 4 bases at J, with 16 bases between the two ends. This CDR3 has 15 amino acids. The germline V gene encodes CDR1 MGHRA and CDR2 YSYEKL. The CDR3 loop is CASSPTLVIGTEAFF. Here the CDR3 DNA reads TGCGCCAGCAGCCCAACCCTCGTGATCGGCACTGAAGCTTTCTTT.

This chain uses TRBV25-1 with TRBJ1-1; 7 nucleotides line up with TRBD1. The trim removed 5 bases at V and 9 bases at J, leaving 6 bases unmatched. Germline CDR1 reads MGHDK; CDR2 reads SYGVNS. This CDR3 has 12 amino acids. CDR3 amino acids: CASSQRDRKAFF. The CDR3 DNA reads as TGTGCCAGCAGTCAACGGGACAGAAAAGCTTTCTTT.

The rearrangement links TRBV7-8 to TRBJ1-1; D not certain. This CDR3 comprises 17 residues. The V gene lost 0 bases and the J gene lost 2 bases, with 16 bases spanning the gap. Per the germline V gene, CDR1 is SGHVS and CDR2 is FQNEAQ. The CDR3 DNA is TGTGCCAGCAGCTTAGCGCGTATGGTTACAGAAAACACTGAAGCTTTCTTT. This sequence encodes CASSLARMVTENTEAFF.

This clone showed up just once. The V gene is TRBV6-5, the J gene TRBJ1-2, with TRBD1 matching 12 bases. This CDR3 is 14 amino acids long. V dropped 6 bases and J dropped 4; count of bases not matched to a gene: 3. CDR1 and CDR2 from the germline V gene are MNHEY and SVGAGI. The CDR3 DNA is TGTGCCAGCAGGATGGGACAGGGGGCCTATGGCTACACCTTC. This translates into CASRMGQGAYGYTF.

The chain uses TRBV7-8 and TRBJ2-7; the match to TRBD2 covers 8 bases. CDR1 is SGHVS, CDR2 FQNEAQ, per germline. The CDR3 loop spans 13 amino acids. Trimming took 4 bases from V and 2 from J; bases not matched to a gene: 1. The CDR3 sequence: CASSWGLAYEQYF. As DNA, the CDR3 is TGTGCCAGCAGCTGGGGACTAGCCTACGAGCAGTACTTC. Using reference TRBV7-8 and TRBJ2-7 for the parts outside the CDR3, the full variable domain is GAGVSQSPRYKVAKRGQDVALRCDPISGHVSLFWYQQALGQGPEFLTYFQNEAQLDKSGLPSDRFFAERPEGSVSTLKIQRTQQEDSAVYLCASSWGLAYEQYFGPGTRLTVT.

This chain joins TRBV28 and TRBJ1-3; D uncertain. V lost 2 bases and J lost 7, with 15 bases in between. There are 15 residues in the CDR3. CDR1 is MDHEN and CDR2 is SYDVKM in the germline V gene. The CDR3 sequence is CASSLTPSTPNTIYF. CDR3 in DNA: TGTGCCAGCAGTTTAACCCCCTCTACGCCGAACACCATATATTTT.

This chain joins TRBV13 and TRBJ2-3; D perhaps matches TRBD2 (5 bases). The V gene lost 5 bases and the J gene lost 4 bases, with 28 bases spanning the gap. There are 19 residues in the CDR3. The germline V gene encodes CDR1 PRHDT and CDR2 FYEKMQ (reference sequence). The CDR3 region is CASSLPFGSVGVAPDTQYF. The CDR3 DNA reads as TGTGCCAGCAGCCTACCATTCGGTTCGGTGGGAGTAGCACCAGATACGCAGTATTTT. Full variable domain (outside the CDR3, taken from reference TRBV13 and TRBJ2-3): AAGVIQSPRHLIKEKRETATLKCYPIPRHDTVYWYQQGPGQDPQFLISFYEKMQSDKGSIPDRFSAQQFSDYHSELNMSSLELGDSALYFCASSLPFGSVGVAPDTQYFGPGTRLTVL.

The gene calls are TRBV10-3 and TRBJ2-1, with TRBD2 identical over 14 bases. V gave up 4 bases and J gave up 10 bases; unmatched junction bases: 6. This CDR3 contains 15 residues. The germline V gene has CDR1 ENHRY and CDR2 SYGVKD. The CDR3 sequence is CAISGPGLAGVEQFF. The CDR3, as DNA: TGTGCCATCAGTGGGCCGGGACTAGCGGGAGTCGAGCAGTTCTTC.

This clone was counted only a few times. The rearrangement joins TRBV11-2 to TRBJ2-2, with D hard to call. This CDR3 comprises 13 residues. Germline values: CDR1 SGHAT, CDR2 FQNNGV. The V end lost 5 bases, the J end lost 3 bases, and 7 bases lay between the germline ends. CDR3 protein: CASSPGHTGELFF. The CDR3 DNA follows: TGTGCCAGCAGCCCCGGTCACACCGGGGAGCTGTTTTTT. The full variable domain, in which reference TRBV11-2 and TRBJ2-2 provide the parts outside the CDR3, is EAGVAQSPRYKIIEKRQSVAFWCNPISGHATLYWYQQILGQGPKLLIQFQNNGVVDDSQLPKDRFSAERLKGVDSTLKIQPAKLEDSAVYLCASSPGHTGELFFGEGSRLTVL.

The chain carries TRBV5-4 and TRBJ2-7, with 9 bases lining up with TRBD1. Germline V gene lookup returns CDR1 SGHNT and CDR2 YYREEE (reference sequence). Losses at the gene ends were 6 bases for V and 5 bases for J; bases not matched to a gene: 6. The CDR3 covers 13 residues. This CDR3 is CASTTGGRDEQYF. CDR3 sequence (DNA): TGTGCCAGCACCACAGGGGGCCGGGACGAGCAGTACTTC.

The chain combines TRBV21-1 with TRBJ1-3; TRBD1 is the table's D call and was not checked against the DNA. TRBV21-1 is an annotated pseudogene. There are 14 residues in the CDR3. CDR3 DNA sequence: TGTGCCAGCAGGTTAGACAGCTCTGGAAACACCATATATTTT. Amino acids: CASRLDSSGNTIYF.

This chain connects TRBV19 to TRBJ1-1; D might be TRBD1 (6 bases). From germline, CDR1 is LNHDA and CDR2 SQIVND (reference sequence). The germline V and J ends were trimmed by 7 bases and 0 bases, with 12 bases remaining between them. The CDR3 runs to 14 residues. The CDR3 nucleotides read TGTGCCAGTATGGACAGTCCGATGAACACTGAAGCTTTCTTT. It yields the protein CASMDSPMNTEAFF.

The gene calls are TRBV11-3 and TRBJ1-6; D is uncertain. The germline V gene encodes CDR1 SGHNT and CDR2 YENEEA. This CDR3 has 16 residues. The germline V and J ends were trimmed by 4 bases and 1 base, with 11 bases remaining between them. Here the CDR3 DNA reads TGTGCCAGCAGCTCAGGAAAGACGTCCTATAATTCACCCCTCCACTTT. Translating it yields CASSSGKTSYNSPLHF.

The V gene is TRBV30, the J gene TRBJ2-1, with TRBD1 identical over 9 bases. Germline V lookup: CDR1 GTSNPN, CDR2 SVGIG (reference sequence). V trimming: 3 bases; J trimming: 6 bases; junction bases outside the gene matches: 3. The CDR3 is made up of 13 amino acids. This chain's CDR3 is CAWRRTGVNEQFF. Here the CDR3 DNA reads TGTGCCTGGAGACGGACAGGGGTCAATGAGCAGTTCTTC.

This chain links TRBV2 with TRBJ2-5, with a possible D match to TRBD2 (6 bases). Germline V CDR1 and CDR2: SNHLY, FYNNEI. V lost 11 bases and J lost 0, with 10 bases in between. CDR3 length equals 12 residues. CDR3 in amino acids: CAGGTDQETQYF. The CDR3 nucleotides are TGTGCCGGGGGGACGGACCAAGAGACCCAGTACTTC.

This rearrangement joins TRBV10-2 to TRBJ2-5; D is ambiguous. The V gene's germline CDR1 is WSHSY and CDR2 SAAADI. The CDR3 sequence is 14 residues long. Trimming shortened V by 2 bases and J by 2 bases, and 9 bases separated the two germline ends. Here the CDR3 DNA reads TGCGCCAGCAGTGAGGTTTCAGTTCAAGAGACCCAGTACTTC. Its translation is CASSEVSVQETQYF.

This clone was found once. This chain connects TRBV3-1 (or the pseudogene TRBV3-2) to TRBJ1-1; D is undetermined. V dropped 3 bases and J dropped 4 bases, with 12 bases sitting between them. The length of the CDR3 is 14 residues. CDR1 and CDR2 from the germline V gene are LGHDT and YNNKEL (reference sequence). The DNA for the CDR3 is TGTGCCAGCAGCCACGCCGGAGGAGGCACTGAAGCTTTCTTT. It yields the protein CASSHAGGGTEAFF.

V gene TRBV7-9 combines with J gene TRBJ1-4, with TRBD1 matching 12 bases. The germline V gene encodes CDR1 SEHNR and CDR2 FQNEAQ (reference sequence). This CDR3 has 17 amino acids. V lost 5 bases and J lost 7; bases outside the gene matches: 11. CDR3 bases: TGTGCCAGCAGCACCCGGGACAGGGGGCTACAGCCTGAAAAACTGTTTTTT. The encoded protein is CASSTRDRGLQPEKLFF. Drawing the rest from reference TRBV7-9 and TRBJ1-4, the complete variable domain is DTGVSQNPRHKITKRGQNVTFRCDPISEHNRLYWYRQTLGQGPEFLTYFQNEAQLEKSRLLSDRFSAERPKGSFSTLEIQRTEQGDSAMYLCASSTRDRGLQPEKLFFGSGTQLSVL.

This clone has just a few counts. The chain couples TRBV11-1 to TRBJ1-1; the match to TRBD1 covers 7 bases. The junction had 10 bases not matched to a gene; V was cut back by 5 bases and J by 4 bases. Germline V gene lookup returns CDR1 SGHAT and CDR2 FQDESV (reference sequence). This CDR3 has 15 residues. Here the CDR3 reads CASSNDRVSFTEAFF. CDR3 nucleotide sequence: TGTGCCAGCAGCAATGACAGGGTCTCCTTCACTGAAGCTTTCTTT. Drawing the rest from reference TRBV11-1 and TRBJ1-1, the complete variable domain is EAEVAQSPRYKITEKSQAVAFWCDPISGHATLYWYRQILGQGPELLVQFQDESVVDDSQLPKDRFSAERLKGVDSTLKIQPAELGDSAMYLCASSNDRVSFTEAFFGQGTRLTVV.

The rearrangement links TRBV9 to TRBJ2-5; TRBD2 is a possible D gene (6 bases). There are 15 residues in the CDR3. V was clipped by 4 bases and J by 5 bases, with 18 bases between them. CDR1 SGDLS and CDR2 YYNGEE come from the germline V gene. CDR3 amino acids: CASSFGRGGMETQYF. The CDR3 nucleotides read TGTGCCAGCAGCTTCGGACGGGGAGGAATGGAGACCCAGTACTTC.

V gene TRBV30 combines with J gene TRBJ1-1; no clear D gene. Germline values: CDR1 GTSNPN, CDR2 SVGIG (reference sequence). This CDR3 spans 14 amino acids. V lost 0 bases and J lost 5, with 13 bases in between. The chain's CDR3 is CAWSVLYSGTEAFF. The CDR3 nucleotides read TGTGCCTGGAGTGTACTCTATTCGGGGACTGAAGCTTTCTTT.

The chain couples TRBV3-1 (or the pseudogene TRBV3-2) to TRBJ1-6; 8 nucleotides match TRBD1. The CDR3 sequence is 16 residues long. Germline CDR1 LGHDT, CDR2 YNNKEL (reference sequence). V gave up 4 bases and J gave up 9 bases; unmatched junction bases: 11. The CDR3 region is CASSPTGAIRGSPLHF. For the CDR3, the DNA is TGTGCCAGCAGCCCGACAGGGGCCATTAGAGGTTCACCCCTCCACTTT.

In its sample, this clone was seen once. This sequence joins TRBV15 and TRBJ1-5, with D unclear. The CDR3 contains 18 residues. Germline lookup yields CDR1 LNHNV and CDR2 YYDKDF (reference sequence). Trimming removed 0 bases from V and 1 base from J, with 16 bases in between. The CDR3 sequence is CATSREFGGSRSNQPQHF. The CDR3 bases are TGTGCCACCAGCAGAGAATTTGGCGGATCGAGAAGCAATCAGCCCCAGCATTTT. The full variable domain, its missing parts supplied by reference TRBV15 and TRBJ1-5, is DAMVIQNPRYQVTQFGKPVTLSCSQTLNHNVMYWYQQKSSQAPKLLFHYYDKDFNNEADTPDNFQSRRPNTSFCFLDIRSPGLGDTAMYLCATSREFGGSRSNQPQHFGDGTRLSIL.

For the CDR3, the DNA is TGTGCTAGTGGTTTGGGGGAGACCTTAGGAGGCAATCAGCCCCAGCATTTT. Amino acids: CASGLGETLGGNQPQHF. The V call is TRBV12-5, the J call TRBJ1-5, with D uncertain. The germline V gene encodes CDR1 LGHNT and CDR2 FRNRAP. The CDR3 extends over 17 amino acids. Deletions cut 1 base from V and 2 bases from J, with 15 bases between.

The V call is TRBV5-4, the J call TRBJ2-3; 10 bases map to TRBD2. Trimming removed 4 bases from V and 3 bases from J; junction bases left unmatched: 11. Germline V lookup: CDR1 SGHNT, CDR2 YYREEE (reference sequence). CDR3 length: 17 residues. The CDR3 sequence is CASSPGSLAGGTDTQYF. In DNA form, the CDR3 reads TGTGCCAGCAGCCCCGGATCTTTAGCGGGGGGAACAGATACGCAGTATTTT.

V gene TRBV2 combines with J gene TRBJ1-5, with 8 bases that match TRBD1. The CDR3 sequence is 14 residues long. Germline V CDR1 and CDR2: SNHLY, FYNNEI. V gave up 5 bases and J gave up 6 bases; unmatched junction bases: 6. CDR3 loop: CASSTDRELQPQHF. CDR3 sequence (DNA): TGTGCCAGCAGTACGGACAGGGAGCTTCAGCCCCAGCATTTT.

CDR3 bases: TGCGCCAGCAGAGGACAGGGGACGTTAACTAATGAAAAACTGTTTTTT. This encodes CASRGQGTLTNEKLFF. The chain couples TRBV5-1 to TRBJ1-4; 9 bases agree with TRBD1. V shed 5 bases and J 1 base; nucleotides not matched to a gene: 6. CDR1 is SGHRS, CDR2 YFSETQ, per germline. The CDR3 contains 16 residues. Full variable domain (rest looked up from reference TRBV5-1 and TRBJ1-4): KAGVTQTPRYLIKTRGQQVTLSCSPISGHRSVSWYQQTPGQGLQFLFEYFSETQRNKGNFPGRFSGRQFSNSRSEMNVSTLELGDSALYLCASRGQGTLTNEKLFFGSGTQLSVL.